The rows below give T cell receptor beta chains drawn from one sample of a study of blood T cell repertoires in COVID-19. The repertoire was sequenced with immunoSEQ multiplex PCR; TCRdb's copy has only in-frame clones and lacks some. The data contain roughly 55,000 clones, 90% of them seen just once; the ten biggest clones take up 14%. Material: peripheral blood. The origin of the receptors is a human donor with active COVID-19. The donor label of this sample is uncertain. Each CDR3 is given with its conserved first and last residue. Each record gives: V gene, J gene, CDR3 protein.

TRBV5-6	TRBJ2-1	CAASGGAYNEQFF
TRBV19	TRBJ2-1	CASSGLAGGRLSYNEQFF
TRBV11-2	TRBJ2-1	CASSWAGSEQFF
TRBV7-3	TRBJ1-6	CASSLEGTGGSPLHF
TRBV19	TRBJ2-1	CASSLASGANEQFF
TRBV4-1	TRBJ2-3	CASRKTGSATQYF
TRBV30	TRBJ2-3	CAWSPDGLRADTQYF
TRBV7-9	TRBJ1-6	CASSEVEGGGAYNSPLHF
TRBV5-6	TRBJ1-1	CASSYSSDTEAFF
TRBV10-3	TRBJ2-5	CAISESGENQETQYF
TRBV7-9	TRBJ2-4	CASSRGTNIQYF
TRBV11-1	TRBJ1-1	CASSSDRRNTEAFF
TRBV24-1	TRBJ2-5	CATSDLDGGMETQYF
TRBV28	TRBJ1-1	CASLGSPGVTEAFF
TRBV6-2/TRBV6-3	TRBJ2-1	CASSLLAGLNEQFF
TRBV2	TRBJ2-1	CASSEERDTSYNEQFF
TRBV19	TRBJ1-5	CASSILTGVNQPQHF
TRBV6-5	TRBJ2-2	CASSYFGNGELFF
TRBV11-2	TRBJ2-1	CASNRLAGVSYNEQFF
TRBV9	TRBJ2-2	CASSVAGNTGELFF
TRBV3-1/TRBV3-2	TRBJ2-1	CASSQELAEVNEQFF
TRBV19	TRBJ2-3	CASSIRWRGRTDTQYF
TRBV19	TRBJ2-1	CASTLGGDYNEQFF
TRBV5-4	TRBJ1-1	CASTRGFGMNTEAFF
TRBV19	TRBJ1-5	CASSITGGRGNQPQHF
TRBV5-1	TRBJ2-7	CASSQGGSGTYEQYF
TRBV7-9	TRBJ2-7	CASSLESWGSDYEQYF
TRBV9	TRBJ1-6	CASSVGGSPLHF
TRBV10-2	TRBJ1-5	CASSPGTGGNQPQHF
TRBV20-1	TRBJ2-1	CSASLASYNEQFF
TRBV7-3	TRBJ1-6	CASSLGQNSPLHF
TRBV24-1	TRBJ2-3	CATSLAGVPDTQYF
TRBV19	TRBJ1-2	CASSIRPPPTTGYTF
TRBV7-9	TRBJ2-2	CASSLSGGRNTGELFF
TRBV18	TRBJ1-6	CASSASTGVYHSPLHF
TRBV14	TRBJ1-1	CASSQDRGGTEAFF
TRBV4-2	TRBJ2-2	CASSHGGLANTGELFF
TRBV6-5	TRBJ1-4	CASRTTGYQGEKLFF
TRBV29-1	TRBJ2-5	CSVLLQYQETQYF
TRBV9	TRBJ1-1	CASSGLGTEAFF
TRBV5-1	TRBJ2-7	CASSLPGGVSNLYF
TRBV13	TRBJ1-4	CASSIGTGNEKLFF
TRBV5-1	TRBJ2-2	CASSPRGVLGAGELFF
TRBV14	TRBJ2-6	CASSLSAGANVLTF
TRBV5-6	TRBJ1-2	CASSHRDGYTF
TRBV18	TRBJ1-2	CASSHDRAGYTF
TRBV5-1	TRBJ1-4	CASSSGTGNEKLFF
TRBV10-3	TRBJ1-2	CAITGNYGYTF
TRBV6-2/TRBV6-3	TRBJ1-1	CASSFQWNTEAFF
TRBV6-1	TRBJ1-4	CASSEAGSGPFF
TRBV10-3	TRBJ1-4	CAISVTTGTNEKLFF
TRBV19	TRBJ2-3	CASSKLAGGSTDTQYF
TRBV27	TRBJ2-1	CASSFLKAGVNEQFF
TRBV4-3	TRBJ1-3	CASSQDRFSGNTIYF
TRBV27	TRBJ1-5	CASSKYGTEFQPQHF
TRBV6-5	TRBJ2-2	CANLRGGWTGELFF
TRBV9	TRBJ2-5	CASSLEGAYQETQYF
TRBV28	TRBJ2-7	CASSREHFSYEQYF